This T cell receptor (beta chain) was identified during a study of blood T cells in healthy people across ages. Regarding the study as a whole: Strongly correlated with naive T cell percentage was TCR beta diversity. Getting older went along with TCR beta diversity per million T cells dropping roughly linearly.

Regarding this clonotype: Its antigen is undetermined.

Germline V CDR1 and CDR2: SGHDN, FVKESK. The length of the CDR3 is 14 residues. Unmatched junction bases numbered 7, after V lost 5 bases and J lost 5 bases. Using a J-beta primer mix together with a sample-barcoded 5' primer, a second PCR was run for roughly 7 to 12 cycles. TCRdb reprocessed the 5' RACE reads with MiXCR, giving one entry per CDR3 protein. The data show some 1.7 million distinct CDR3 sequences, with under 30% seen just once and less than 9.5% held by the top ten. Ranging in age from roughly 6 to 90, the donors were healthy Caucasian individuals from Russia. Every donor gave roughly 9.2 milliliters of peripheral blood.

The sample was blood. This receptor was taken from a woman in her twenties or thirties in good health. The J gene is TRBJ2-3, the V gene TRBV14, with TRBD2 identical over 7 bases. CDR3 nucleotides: TGTGCCAGCAGCTTAGGCGGGAGAGGAGATACGCAGTATTTT. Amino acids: CASSLGGRGDTQYF.